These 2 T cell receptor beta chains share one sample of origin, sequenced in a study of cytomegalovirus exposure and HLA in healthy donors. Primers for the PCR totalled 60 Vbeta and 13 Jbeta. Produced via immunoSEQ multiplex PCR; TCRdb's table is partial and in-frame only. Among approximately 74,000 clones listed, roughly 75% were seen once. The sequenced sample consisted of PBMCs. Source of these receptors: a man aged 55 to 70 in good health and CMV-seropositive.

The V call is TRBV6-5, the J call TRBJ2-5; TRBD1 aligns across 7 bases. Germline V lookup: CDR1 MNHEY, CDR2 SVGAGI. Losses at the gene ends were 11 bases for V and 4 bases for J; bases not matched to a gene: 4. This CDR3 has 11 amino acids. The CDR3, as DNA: TGTGCCTCCAGACAGGGAGAGACCCAGTACTTC. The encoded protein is CASRQGETQYF.

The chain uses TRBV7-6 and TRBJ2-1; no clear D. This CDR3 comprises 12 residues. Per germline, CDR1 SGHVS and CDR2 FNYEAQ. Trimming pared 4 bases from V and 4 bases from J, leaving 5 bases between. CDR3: CASSSMYNEQFF. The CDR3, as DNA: TGTGCCAGCAGCTCCATGTACAATGAGCAGTTCTTC.